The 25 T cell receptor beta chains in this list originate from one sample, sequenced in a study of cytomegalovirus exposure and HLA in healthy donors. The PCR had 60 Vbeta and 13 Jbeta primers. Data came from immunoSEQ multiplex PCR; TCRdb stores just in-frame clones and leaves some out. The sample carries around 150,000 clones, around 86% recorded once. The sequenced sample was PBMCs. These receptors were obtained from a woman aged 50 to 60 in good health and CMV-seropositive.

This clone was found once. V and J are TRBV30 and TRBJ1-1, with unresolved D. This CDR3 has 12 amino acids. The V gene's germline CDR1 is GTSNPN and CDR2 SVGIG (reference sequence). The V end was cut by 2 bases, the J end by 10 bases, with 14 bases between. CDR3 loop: CAWSRGRLGAFF. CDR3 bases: TGTGCCTGGAGTCGAGGTCGGTTGGGAGCTTTCTTT.

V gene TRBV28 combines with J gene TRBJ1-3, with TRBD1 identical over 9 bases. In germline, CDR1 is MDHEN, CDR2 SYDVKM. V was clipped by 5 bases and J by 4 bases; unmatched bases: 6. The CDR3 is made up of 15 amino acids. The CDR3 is CASSLPTGGGNTIYF. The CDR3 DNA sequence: TGTGCCAGCAGTCTACCGACAGGGGGAGGAAACACCATATATTTT.

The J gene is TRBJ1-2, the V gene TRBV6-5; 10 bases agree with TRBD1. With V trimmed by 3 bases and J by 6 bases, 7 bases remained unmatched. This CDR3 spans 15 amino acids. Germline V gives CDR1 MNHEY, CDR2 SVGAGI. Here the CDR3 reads CASSYWTGGVDGYTF. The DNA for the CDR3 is TGTGCCAGCAGTTATTGGACAGGGGGGGTCGATGGCTACACCTTC.

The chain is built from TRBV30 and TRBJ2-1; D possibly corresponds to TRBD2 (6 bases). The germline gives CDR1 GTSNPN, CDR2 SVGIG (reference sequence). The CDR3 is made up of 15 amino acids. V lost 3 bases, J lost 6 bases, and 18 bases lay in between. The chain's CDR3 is CAWRRGGAPFNEQFF. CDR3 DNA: TGTGCCTGGAGGAGGGGAGGCGCTCCTTTCAATGAGCAGTTCTTC.

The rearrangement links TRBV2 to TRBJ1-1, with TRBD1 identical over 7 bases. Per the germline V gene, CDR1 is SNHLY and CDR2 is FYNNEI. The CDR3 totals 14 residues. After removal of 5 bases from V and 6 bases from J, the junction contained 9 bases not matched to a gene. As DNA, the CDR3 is TGTGCCAGCAGTAACGACAGGGTAGCAGCTGAAGCTTTCTTT. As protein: CASSNDRVAAEAFF.

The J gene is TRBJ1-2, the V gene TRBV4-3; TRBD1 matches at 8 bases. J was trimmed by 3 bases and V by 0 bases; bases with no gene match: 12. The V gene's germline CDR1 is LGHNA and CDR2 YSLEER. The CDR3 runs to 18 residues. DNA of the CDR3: TGCGCCAGCAGCCAAGATCCTACAGGGGGTTCCCTGGACTATGGCTACACCTTC. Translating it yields CASSQDPTGGSLDYGYTF.

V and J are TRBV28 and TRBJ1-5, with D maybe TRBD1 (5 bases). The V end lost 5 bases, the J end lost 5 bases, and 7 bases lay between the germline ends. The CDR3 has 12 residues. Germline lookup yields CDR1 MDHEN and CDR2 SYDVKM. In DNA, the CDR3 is TGTGCCAGCAGTCGGGGGTATCAGCCCCAGCATTTT. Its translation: CASSRGYQPQHF.

CDR3 in DNA: TGTGCCAGCAGCCCCGGTTTGTCGGCGGGGGACACAGATACGCAGTATTTT. It translates to CASSPGLSAGDTDTQYF. This chain joins TRBV7-2 and TRBJ2-3, with 7 bases matching TRBD2. Per the germline V gene, CDR1 is SGHTA and CDR2 is FQGNSA. The V segment lost 5 bases and the J segment 2 bases; nucleotides outside the gene matches: 13. The CDR3 loop spans 17 amino acids.

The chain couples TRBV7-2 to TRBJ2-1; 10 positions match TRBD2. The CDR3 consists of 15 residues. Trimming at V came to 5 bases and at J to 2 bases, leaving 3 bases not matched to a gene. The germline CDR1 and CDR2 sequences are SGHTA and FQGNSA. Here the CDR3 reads CASSELAGTYNEQFF. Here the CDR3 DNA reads TGTGCCAGCAGCGAACTAGCGGGGACCTACAATGAGCAGTTCTTC.

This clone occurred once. CDR3 protein: CASSEGLAGGQGEEQYF. The DNA for the CDR3 is TGTGCCAGCAGTGAAGGACTAGCGGGAGGACAAGGAGAGGAGCAGTACTTC. This rearrangement joins TRBV25-1 to TRBJ2-7; 14 positions match TRBD2. The germline V gene encodes CDR1 MGHDK and CDR2 SYGVNS. This CDR3 has 17 amino acids. Germline trimming cut 2 bases from V and 7 bases from J; bases unmatched to any gene: 10.

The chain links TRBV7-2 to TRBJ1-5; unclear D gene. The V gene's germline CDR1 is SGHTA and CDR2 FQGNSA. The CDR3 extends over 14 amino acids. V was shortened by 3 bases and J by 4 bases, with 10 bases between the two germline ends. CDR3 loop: CASSFSRENQPQHF. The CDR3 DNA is TGTGCCAGCAGCTTTTCCCGGGAAAATCAGCCCCAGCATTTT.

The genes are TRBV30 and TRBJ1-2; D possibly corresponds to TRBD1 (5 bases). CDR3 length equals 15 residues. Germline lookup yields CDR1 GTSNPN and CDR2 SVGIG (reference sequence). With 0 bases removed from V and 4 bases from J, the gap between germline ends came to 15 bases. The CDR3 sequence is CAWSVDRTGPYGYTF. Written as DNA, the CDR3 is TGTGCCTGGAGTGTAGATAGAACAGGACCCTATGGCTACACCTTC.

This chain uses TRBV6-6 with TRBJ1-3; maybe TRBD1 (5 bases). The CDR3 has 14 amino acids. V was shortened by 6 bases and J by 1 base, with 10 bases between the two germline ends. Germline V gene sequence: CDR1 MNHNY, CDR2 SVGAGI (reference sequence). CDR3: CASRHQGSGNTIYF. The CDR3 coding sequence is TGTGCCAGCAGGCACCAGGGTTCTGGAAACACCATATATTTT.

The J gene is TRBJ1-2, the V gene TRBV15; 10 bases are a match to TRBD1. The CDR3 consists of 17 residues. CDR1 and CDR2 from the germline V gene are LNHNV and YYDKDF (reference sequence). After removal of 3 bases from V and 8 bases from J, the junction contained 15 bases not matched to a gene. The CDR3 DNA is TGTGCCACCAGCAGGTCGCCCCGACAGGGGGCTCTAGAAGGCTACACCTTC. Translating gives CATSRSPRQGALEGYTF.

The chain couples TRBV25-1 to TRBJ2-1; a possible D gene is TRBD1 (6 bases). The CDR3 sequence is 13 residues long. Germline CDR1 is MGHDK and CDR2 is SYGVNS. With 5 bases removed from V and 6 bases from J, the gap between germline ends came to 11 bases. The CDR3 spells CASSPGAVNEQFF. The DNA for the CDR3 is TGTGCCAGCAGTCCAGGGGCAGTCAATGAGCAGTTCTTC.

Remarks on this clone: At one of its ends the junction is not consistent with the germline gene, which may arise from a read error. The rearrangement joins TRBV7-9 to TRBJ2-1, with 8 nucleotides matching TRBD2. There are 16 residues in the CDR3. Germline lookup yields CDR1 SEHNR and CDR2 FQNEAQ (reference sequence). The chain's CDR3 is CSSSPGLASSYNEQFF. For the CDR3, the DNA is TGTTCCAGCAGCCCTGGACTAGCCAGCTCCTACAATGAGCAGTTCTTC.

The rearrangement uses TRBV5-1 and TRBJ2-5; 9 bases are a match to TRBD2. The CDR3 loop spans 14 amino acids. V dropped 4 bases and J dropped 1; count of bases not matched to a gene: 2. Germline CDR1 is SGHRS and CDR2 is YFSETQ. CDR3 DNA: TGCGCCAGCAGCCCTAGCGGGGCCCAAGAGACCCAGTACTTC. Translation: CASSPSGAQETQYF.

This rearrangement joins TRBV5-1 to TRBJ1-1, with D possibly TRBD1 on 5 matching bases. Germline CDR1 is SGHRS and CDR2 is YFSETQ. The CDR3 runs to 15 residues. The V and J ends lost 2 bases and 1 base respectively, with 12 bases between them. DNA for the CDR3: TGCGCCAGCAGCTTATTTGGGGCTGGGAACACTGAAGCTTTCTTT. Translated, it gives CASSLFGAGNTEAFF.

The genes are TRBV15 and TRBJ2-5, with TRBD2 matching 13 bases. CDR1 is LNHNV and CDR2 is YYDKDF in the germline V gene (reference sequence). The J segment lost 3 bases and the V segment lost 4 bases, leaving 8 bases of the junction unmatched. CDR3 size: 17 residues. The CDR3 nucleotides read TGTGCCACCAGCAAACGACTAGCGGGAGGTGGAAAAGAGACCCAGTACTTC. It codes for CATSKRLAGGGKETQYF.

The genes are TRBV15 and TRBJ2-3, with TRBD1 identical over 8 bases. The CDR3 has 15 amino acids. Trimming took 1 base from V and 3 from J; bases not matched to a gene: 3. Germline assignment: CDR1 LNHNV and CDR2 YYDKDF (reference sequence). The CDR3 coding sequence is TGTGCCACCAGCAGAGGTCAGGGGGCTACAGATACGCAGTATTTT. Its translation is CATSRGQGATDTQYF.

CDR3 coding DNA: TGTGCCAGCAGCTTGGAGGGGCTCGACAATCAGCCCCAGCATTTT. Protein sequence: CASSLEGLDNQPQHF. V usage is TRBV2 and J usage is TRBJ1-5; D is possibly TRBD1 (5 bases). This CDR3 is built from 15 residues. The V end was cut by 6 bases, the J end by 3 bases, with 15 bases between. Per germline, CDR1 SNHLY and CDR2 FYNNEI.

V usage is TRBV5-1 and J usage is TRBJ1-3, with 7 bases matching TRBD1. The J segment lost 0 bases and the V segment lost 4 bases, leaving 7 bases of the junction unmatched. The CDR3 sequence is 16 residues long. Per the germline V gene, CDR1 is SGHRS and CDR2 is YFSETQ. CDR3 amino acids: CASSRQGSGSGNTIYF. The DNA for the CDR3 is TGCGCCAGCAGCCGACAGGGATCGGGCTCTGGAAACACCATATATTTT. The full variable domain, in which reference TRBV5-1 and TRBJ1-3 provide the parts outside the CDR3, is KAGVTQTPRYLIKTRGQQVTLSCSPISGHRSVSWYQQTPGQGLQFLFEYFSETQRNKGNFPGRFSGRQFSNSRSEMNVSTLELGDSALYLCASSRQGSGSGNTIYFGEGSWLTVV.

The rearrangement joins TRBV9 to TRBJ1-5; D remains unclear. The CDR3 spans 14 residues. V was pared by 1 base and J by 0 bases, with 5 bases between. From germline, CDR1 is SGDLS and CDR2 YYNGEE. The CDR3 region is CASSVLLSNQPQHF. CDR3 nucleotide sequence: TGTGCCAGCAGCGTACTCCTTAGCAATCAGCCCCAGCATTTT.

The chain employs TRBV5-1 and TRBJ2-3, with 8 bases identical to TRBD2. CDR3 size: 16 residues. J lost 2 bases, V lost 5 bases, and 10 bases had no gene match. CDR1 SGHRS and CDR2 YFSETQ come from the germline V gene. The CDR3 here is CASRLTAGASTDTQYF. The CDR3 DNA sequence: TGCGCCAGCAGGTTGACAGCGGGGGCCTCCACAGATACGCAGTATTTT.

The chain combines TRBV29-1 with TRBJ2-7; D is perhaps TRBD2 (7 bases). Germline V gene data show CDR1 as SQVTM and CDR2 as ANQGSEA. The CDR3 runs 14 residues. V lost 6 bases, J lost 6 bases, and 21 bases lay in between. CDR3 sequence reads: CSVGGRGGSSEQYF. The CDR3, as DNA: TGCAGCGTGGGGGGGCGGGGAGGGTCTAGCGAGCAGTACTTC.